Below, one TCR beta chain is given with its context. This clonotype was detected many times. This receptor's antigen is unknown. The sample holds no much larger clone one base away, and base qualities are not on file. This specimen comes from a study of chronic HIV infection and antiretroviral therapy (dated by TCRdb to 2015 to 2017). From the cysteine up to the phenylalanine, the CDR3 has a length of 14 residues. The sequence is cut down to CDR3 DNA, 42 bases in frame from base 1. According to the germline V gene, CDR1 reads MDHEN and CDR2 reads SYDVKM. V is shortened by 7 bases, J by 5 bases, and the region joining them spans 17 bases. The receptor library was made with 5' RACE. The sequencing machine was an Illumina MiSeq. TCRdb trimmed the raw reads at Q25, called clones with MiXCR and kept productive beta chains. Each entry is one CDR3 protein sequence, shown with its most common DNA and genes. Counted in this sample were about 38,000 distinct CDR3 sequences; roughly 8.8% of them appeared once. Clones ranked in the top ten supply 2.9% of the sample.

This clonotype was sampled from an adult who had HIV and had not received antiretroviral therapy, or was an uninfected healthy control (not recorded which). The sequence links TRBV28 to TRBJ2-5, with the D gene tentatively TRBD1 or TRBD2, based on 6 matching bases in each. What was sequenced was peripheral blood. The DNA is TGTGCCAGCACCAAGTGGGGGGCAGGTGAGACCCAGTACTTC. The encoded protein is CASTKWGAGETQYF.